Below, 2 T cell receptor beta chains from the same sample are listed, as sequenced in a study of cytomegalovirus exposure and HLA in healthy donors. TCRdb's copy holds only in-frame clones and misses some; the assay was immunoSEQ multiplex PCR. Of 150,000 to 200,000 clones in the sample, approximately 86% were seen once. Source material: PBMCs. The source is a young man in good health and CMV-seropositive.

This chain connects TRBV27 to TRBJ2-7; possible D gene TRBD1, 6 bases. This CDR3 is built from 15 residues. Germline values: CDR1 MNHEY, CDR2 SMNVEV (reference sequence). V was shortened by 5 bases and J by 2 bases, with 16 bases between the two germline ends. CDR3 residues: CASSPYLDRTYEQYF. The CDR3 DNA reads TGTGCCAGCAGTCCCTACCTGGACAGAACCTACGAGCAGTACTTC.

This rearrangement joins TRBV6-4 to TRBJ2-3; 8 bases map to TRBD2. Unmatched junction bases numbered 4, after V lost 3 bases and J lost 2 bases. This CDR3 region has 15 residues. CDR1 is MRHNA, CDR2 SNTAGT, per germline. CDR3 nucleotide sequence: TGTGCCAGCAGTGAATTAGCGGGGAACACAGATACGCAGTATTTT. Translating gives CASSELAGNTDTQYF.